The clone carrying this T cell receptor (beta chain) was seen a handful of times. Its cognate antigen is unknown. This entry is derived from a study of blood T cells in healthy people across ages. V was clipped by 7 bases and J by 2 bases, with 9 bases between them. This CDR3 comprises 12 residues. Germline CDR1 is SGHRS and CDR2 is YFSETQ. The study, taken as a whole, reports: As naive T cell percentage varied, TCR beta diversity correlated strongly with it.

The amount of total RNA extracted per sample was at least 5.5 micrograms. Combining a sample-barcoded 5' primer with a J-beta primer mix, a second PCR ran for roughly 6 to 12 cycles. The authors tagged each cDNA molecule using a template-switch adaptor with 12 random nucleotides. Sequencing yielded, for each sample, at least 3 million paired-end reads carrying CDR3. TCRdb independently ran MiXCR on the 5' RACE reads; one entry per CDR3 protein. Altogether fewer than 900,000 distinct CDR3 sequences are present, approximately 49% being singletons, with the ten largest covering roughly a third. The sample comprised blood. The TCR was taken from an older woman in good health. The chain recombines TRBV5-1 with TRBJ1-1, with D unclear. In DNA, the CDR3 is TGCGCCAGCGGTCGGGTTAACACTGAAGCTTTCTTT. This codes for CASGRVNTEAFF.